The rows below give T cell receptor beta chains drawn from one sample of a study of persistence of HIV-infected CD4 T cells. Data came from immunoSEQ multiplex PCR; TCRdb stores just in-frame clones and leaves some out. The sample has about 36,000 clones, 82% seen once. Antigen specificity for these receptors is unknown. The material was cultured CD4+ T cells from PBMCs, obtained from a patient who received antiretroviral therapy. The receptors stem from an adult with HIV. The donor label of this sample is uncertain. CDR3s include the opening cysteine and the closing phenylalanine or tryptophan. D genes are given only for firm matches. Rows give clone size only sometimes, using once, few, many, or a class for an expanded clone.

V gene: TRBV6-6
J gene: TRBJ2-3
D gene: NA
clone size: NA
CDR3 DNA: TGTGCCAGCAGTTCTAACTCAGGGTTTAGCACAGATACGCAGTATTTT
CDR3 protein: CASSSNSGFSTDTQYF

V gene: TRBV27
J gene: TRBJ2-2
D gene: NA
clone size: NA
CDR3 DNA: TGTGCCAGCACCCCCCCCAGTGGTCTTCGCGGGGAGCTGTTTTTT
CDR3 protein: CASTPPSGLRGELFF

V gene: TRBV5-4
J gene: TRBJ2-1
D gene: NA
clone size: once
CDR3 DNA: TGTGCCAGCAGCTTGGACAGGGACAATGAGCAGTTCTTC
CDR3 protein: CASSLDRDNEQFF

V gene: TRBV19
J gene: TRBJ1-4
D gene: NA
clone size: NA
CDR3 DNA: TGTGCCAGTAGTCCCGCCCGGGCCCAAGCTGAAAAACTGTTTTTT
CDR3 protein: CASSPARAQAEKLFF

V gene: TRBV19
J gene: TRBJ2-4
D gene: NA
clone size: NA
CDR3 DNA: TGTGCCAGTAGTAGAAACTCATGGGGGAACATTCAGTACTTC
CDR3 protein: CASSRNSWGNIQYF

V gene: TRBV6-2/TRBV6-3
J gene: TRBJ1-6
D gene: TRBD1
clone size: NA
CDR3 DNA: TGTGCCAGCAGTACAAGGGACAGGAGGAATTCACCCCTCCACTTT
CDR3 protein: CASSTRDRRNSPLHF

V gene: TRBV19
J gene: TRBJ2-3
D gene: NA
clone size: once
CDR3 DNA: TGTGCCAGTAGTATAGATATCGGGGCAGATACGCAGTATTTT
CDR3 protein: CASSIDIGADTQYF

V gene: TRBV12-3/TRBV12-4
J gene: TRBJ2-5
D gene: NA
clone size: NA
CDR3 DNA: TGTGCCAGCAGTGGACTTGGGGAGACCCAGTACTTC
CDR3 protein: CASSGLGETQYF

V gene: TRBV25-1
J gene: TRBJ2-1
D gene: TRBD1
clone size: once
CDR3 DNA: TGTGCCAGCAGGTTGACAGGGCCGTACAATGAGCAGTTCTTC
CDR3 protein: CASRLTGPYNEQFF

V gene: TRBV4-2
J gene: TRBJ1-2
D gene: TRBD1
clone size: NA
CDR3 DNA: TGTGCCAGCAGCCATAGACAGGGTGATAACTATGGCTACACCTTC
CDR3 protein: CASSHRQGDNYGYTF

V gene: TRBV3-1/TRBV3-2
J gene: TRBJ1-1
D gene: NA
clone size: NA
CDR3 DNA: TGTGCCAGCGCCAAGGAGGGCCGGACAGCTTTCTTT
CDR3 protein: CASAKEGRTAFF

V gene: TRBV11-1
J gene: TRBJ1-1
D gene: NA
clone size: NA
CDR3 DNA: TGTGCCAGCAGCTTCTCCAACACTGAAGCTTTCTTT
CDR3 protein: CASSFSNTEAFF

V gene: TRBV6-5
J gene: TRBJ2-7
D gene: NA
clone size: NA
CDR3 DNA: TGTGCCAGCAGTCCCTACTGGGAGGCCGAGCAGTACTTC
CDR3 protein: CASSPYWEAEQYF

V gene: TRBV30
J gene: TRBJ2-2
D gene: NA
clone size: NA
CDR3 DNA: TGTGCCTGGCAAACGGGACACAAGACAGACACATCCACCGGGGAGCTGTTTTTT
CDR3 protein: CAWQTGHKTDTSTGELFF

V gene: TRBV6-5
J gene: TRBJ2-1
D gene: TRBD1
clone size: NA
CDR3 DNA: TGTGCCACTGGGACAGGTCCCGACAATGAGCAGTTCTTC
CDR3 protein: CATGTGPDNEQFF

V gene: TRBV19
J gene: TRBJ2-1
D gene: NA
clone size: NA
CDR3 DNA: TGTGCCAGTAGTATGTCGGGCCCCACCTACAATGAGCAGTTCTTC
CDR3 protein: CASSMSGPTYNEQFF

V gene: TRBV7-9
J gene: TRBJ2-5
D gene: NA
clone size: NA
CDR3 DNA: TGTGCCAGCAGTTCCGCAGGGAAGGGGGGCCCCCCAGAGACCCAGTACTTC
CDR3 protein: CASSSAGKGGPPETQYF

V gene: TRBV27
J gene: TRBJ1-1
D gene: TRBD1
clone size: NA
CDR3 DNA: TGTGCCAGCAGTTTGACAGGGGGAGGGACTGAAGCTTTCTTT
CDR3 protein: CASSLTGGGTEAFF

V gene: TRBV5-1
J gene: TRBJ2-7
D gene: TRBD2
clone size: NA
CDR3 DNA: TGCGCCAGCAGGACTAGCGAGACCTACGAGCAGTACTTC
CDR3 protein: CASRTSETYEQYF

V gene: TRBV6-5
J gene: TRBJ1-2
D gene: NA
clone size: NA
CDR3 DNA: TGTGCCAGCAGGTCCCTCACACGTGGCTACACCTTC
CDR3 protein: CASRSLTRGYTF

V gene: TRBV28
J gene: TRBJ2-7
D gene: NA
clone size: NA
CDR3 DNA: TGTGCCAGCAGTTTATATGGGGGCTACGAGCAGTACTTC
CDR3 protein: CASSLYGGYEQYF

V gene: TRBV27
J gene: TRBJ1-5
D gene: TRBD1
clone size: NA
CDR3 DNA: TGTGCCAGCAGTTTAAACAGGGGGCTTCAGCCCCAGCATTTT
CDR3 protein: CASSLNRGLQPQHF

V gene: TRBV2
J gene: TRBJ1-1
D gene: NA
clone size: NA
CDR3 DNA: TGTGCCAGCAGTGATTTGAGGAACACTGAAGCTTTCTTT
CDR3 protein: CASSDLRNTEAFF

V gene: TRBV2
J gene: TRBJ2-5
D gene: TRBD1
clone size: NA
CDR3 DNA: TGTGCCAGTTCGACAGGGCGGGAGACCCAGTACTTC
CDR3 protein: CASSTGRETQYF

V gene: TRBV27
J gene: TRBJ2-1
D gene: NA
clone size: NA
CDR3 DNA: TGTGCCAGCAGTCGAGTCTACAATGAGCAGTTCTTC
CDR3 protein: CASSRVYNEQFF

V gene: TRBV30
J gene: TRBJ1-2
D gene: NA
clone size: NA
CDR3 DNA: TGTGCCTGGAGTCGCTTCAGGCAGGGCGGGGATGGCTACACCTTC
CDR3 protein: CAWSRFRQGGDGYTF

V gene: TRBV27
J gene: TRBJ2-3
D gene: NA
clone size: few
CDR3 DNA: TGTGCCAGCAGTTTCGGCAGGAACACAGATACGCAGTATTTT
CDR3 protein: CASSFGRNTDTQYF

V gene: TRBV7-6
J gene: TRBJ2-7
D gene: NA
clone size: NA
CDR3 DNA: TGTGCCAGCAGCTTAGCGAATGGGGGGAACGAGCAGTACTTC
CDR3 protein: CASSLANGGNEQYF

V gene: TRBV10-1
J gene: TRBJ2-7
D gene: TRBD1
clone size: few
CDR3 DNA: TGCGCCAGCAGTGTAAATGGGGACAGCGCCGAGCAGTACTTC
CDR3 protein: CASSVNGDSAEQYF

V gene: TRBV2
J gene: TRBJ1-1
D gene: NA
clone size: NA
CDR3 DNA: TGTGCCAGCAGAAGGGGGGGAACTGAAGCTTTCTTT
CDR3 protein: CASRRGGTEAFF

V gene: TRBV11-3
J gene: TRBJ2-2
D gene: NA
clone size: NA
CDR3 DNA: TGTGCCAGCAGCCGGGGCTCGGGCAACGCCAACACCGGGGAGCTGTTTTTT
CDR3 protein: CASSRGSGNANTGELFF

V gene: TRBV6-1
J gene: TRBJ2-5
D gene: TRBD2
clone size: NA
CDR3 DNA: TGTGCCAGCAGTGACGGGGGGGCCTTGGAGACCCAGTACTTC
CDR3 protein: CASSDGGALETQYF